A selection of T cell receptor beta chains follows, all from one sample in a study of response to subunit inactivated influenza vaccine. Each CDR3 protein is one row after TCRdb ran MiXCR on the RT-PCR reads. The sample yields fewer than 800,000 distinct CDR3 sequences, approximately 14% seen once. Material: PBMCs from blood, obtained less than 13 days after vaccination. These receptors were collected from a man in his fifties who received an inactivated influenza vaccine. Both conserved end residues are part of each CDR3. D genes are given only for firm matches. The size entry is marked missing in some rows and otherwise reads once, few, many or a size class.

d_gene: TRBD1; j_gene: TRBJ2-7; abundance: few; v_gene: TRBV20-1; CDR3aa: CSARDSDRGHYEQYF; CDR3nt: TGCAGTGCTAGAGACTCGGACAGGGGTCACTACGAGCAGTACTTC
d_gene: NA; j_gene: TRBJ2-2; abundance: NA; v_gene: TRBV7-3; CDR3aa: CASSLTPSVYANTGELFF; CDR3nt: TGTGCCAGCAGCTTAACGCCTAGCGTATACGCGAACACCGGGGAGCTGTTTTTT
d_gene: TRBD2; j_gene: TRBJ2-5; abundance: NA; v_gene: TRBV7-2; CDR3aa: CASSLEATSGPYF; CDR3nt: TGTGCCAGCAGCTTAGAGGCGACTAGCGGGCCCTACTTC
d_gene: NA; j_gene: TRBJ2-4; abundance: few; v_gene: TRBV12-3/TRBV12-4; CDR3aa: CASSFDQSGNIQYF; CDR3nt: TGTGCCAGCAGTTTTGACCAGTCGGGAAACATTCAGTACTTC
d_gene: TRBD1; j_gene: TRBJ2-5; abundance: NA; v_gene: TRBV7-9; CDR3aa: CASSHLLRQGGQETQYF; CDR3nt: TGTGCCAGCAGCCACCTTTTACGACAGGGCGGGCAAGAGACCCAGTACTTC
d_gene: TRBD1; j_gene: TRBJ2-1; abundance: many; v_gene: TRBV20-1; CDR3aa: CSAAQGGNNEQFF; CDR3nt: TGCAGTGCTGCACAGGGGGGCAACAATGAGCAGTTCTTC
d_gene: NA; j_gene: TRBJ2-7; abundance: NA; v_gene: TRBV7-9; CDR3aa: CASSSSASVSYEQYF; CDR3nt: TGTGCCAGCAGCTCCTCGGCCTCCGTCTCCTACGAGCAGTACTTC
d_gene: TRBD1; j_gene: TRBJ1-1; abundance: few; v_gene: TRBV29-1; CDR3aa: CSAVGQMNTEAFF; CDR3nt: TGCAGCGCCGTGGGACAGATGAACACTGAAGCTTTCTTT
d_gene: NA; j_gene: TRBJ2-5; abundance: NA; v_gene: TRBV3-1; CDR3aa: CASSQDAYGTFPETQYF; CDR3nt: TGTGCCAGCAGCCAAGATGCGTACGGGACTTTCCCCGAGACCCAGTACTTC
d_gene: TRBD2; j_gene: TRBJ2-3; abundance: few; v_gene: TRBV9; CDR3aa: CASSVAIAGSDTQYF; CDR3nt: TGTGCCAGCAGCGTCGCGATAGCGGGATCAGATACGCAGTATTTT
d_gene: NA; j_gene: TRBJ1-1; abundance: many; v_gene: TRBV6-1; CDR3aa: CASRTGTANTEAFF; CDR3nt: TGTGCCAGCAGGACCGGGACCGCCAACACTGAAGCTTTCTTT
d_gene: NA; j_gene: TRBJ1-5; abundance: NA; v_gene: TRBV27; CDR3aa: CASSPSRGLNQPQHF; CDR3nt: TGTGCCAGCAGTCCTAGTAGGGGACTTAATCAGCCCCAGCATTTT
d_gene: TRBD2; j_gene: TRBJ2-7; abundance: few; v_gene: TRBV12-3/TRBV12-4; CDR3aa: CASSLESGTVYEQYF; CDR3nt: TGTGCCAGCAGTTTAGAAAGCGGGACGGTCTACGAGCAGTACTTC
d_gene: NA; j_gene: TRBJ1-4; abundance: NA; v_gene: TRBV6-2/TRBV6-3; CDR3aa: CASSLDRGKLFF; CDR3nt: TGTGCCAGCAGTCTCGACAGAGGGAAACTGTTTTTT
d_gene: NA; j_gene: TRBJ2-5; abundance: few; v_gene: TRBV14; CDR3aa: CASSQVQLQETQYF; CDR3nt: TGTGCCAGCAGCCAAGTACAGCTACAAGAGACCCAGTACTTC
d_gene: NA; j_gene: TRBJ2-1; abundance: NA; v_gene: TRBV12-3/TRBV12-4; CDR3aa: CASRGADNEQFF; CDR3nt: TGTGCCAGCAGGGGAGCCGACAATGAGCAGTTCTTC
d_gene: TRBD1; j_gene: TRBJ2-6; abundance: few; v_gene: TRBV27; CDR3aa: CASSLRGPGANVLTF; CDR3nt: TGTGCCAGCAGTTTAAGGGGGCCCGGGGCCAACGTCCTGACTTTC
d_gene: NA; j_gene: TRBJ1-1; abundance: few; v_gene: TRBV20-1; CDR3aa: CSASRSVWSNTEAFF; CDR3nt: TGCAGTGCTAGTCGTTCTGTCTGGTCGAACACTGAAGCTTTCTTT
d_gene: NA; j_gene: TRBJ2-2; abundance: few; v_gene: TRBV4-3; CDR3aa: CASSQRYRDKNTGELFF; CDR3nt: TGCGCCAGCAGCCAACGTTACCGGGACAAGAACACCGGGGAGCTGTTTTTT
d_gene: TRBD2; j_gene: TRBJ2-1; abundance: NA; v_gene: TRBV11-1; CDR3aa: CASSSTGLAGGPGSYNEQFF; CDR3nt: TGTGCCAGCAGCTCCACCGGACTAGCGGGAGGGCCCGGCTCCTACAATGAGCAGTTCTTC
d_gene: TRBD1; j_gene: TRBJ2-7; abundance: few; v_gene: TRBV28; CDR3aa: CASSNGQGGSYEQYF; CDR3nt: TGTGCCAGCAGTAATGGACAGGGGGGGTCCTACGAGCAGTACTTC
d_gene: TRBD1; j_gene: TRBJ1-6; abundance: NA; v_gene: TRBV20-1; CDR3aa: CSARRQGGSPLHF; CDR3nt: TGCAGTGCTAGACGGCAGGGGGGTTCACCCCTCCACTTT
d_gene: NA; j_gene: TRBJ1-6; abundance: NA; v_gene: TRBV18; CDR3aa: CASCDLYNSPLHF; CDR3nt: TGTGCCAGCTGCGACTTATATAATTCACCCCTCCACTTT
d_gene: NA; j_gene: TRBJ2-7; abundance: NA; v_gene: TRBV28; CDR3aa: CASSPEPSYEQYF; CDR3nt: TGTGCCAGCAGTCCGGAGCCCTCCTACGAGCAGTACTTC
d_gene: TRBD1; j_gene: TRBJ1-5; abundance: NA; v_gene: TRBV11-2; CDR3aa: CASSLTGDSQPQHF; CDR3nt: TGTGCCAGCAGCTTGACAGGGGACAGTCAGCCCCAGCATTTT
d_gene: TRBD2; j_gene: TRBJ2-1; abundance: few; v_gene: TRBV9; CDR3aa: CASSPDSGRFNEQFF; CDR3nt: TGTGCCAGCAGCCCGGACAGCGGGAGGTTCAATGAGCAGTTCTTC
d_gene: NA; j_gene: TRBJ2-3; abundance: NA; v_gene: TRBV20-1; CDR3aa: CSARAPGPPAGDTQYF; CDR3nt: TGCAGTGCTAGGGCACCGGGACCTCCAGCCGGCGATACGCAGTATTTT
d_gene: TRBD2; j_gene: TRBJ2-1; abundance: NA; v_gene: TRBV6-7; CDR3aa: CASTDVLAPGGNEQFF; CDR3nt: TGTGCCAGCACCGACGTACTAGCTCCGGGGGGGAATGAGCAGTTCTTC
d_gene: TRBD2; j_gene: TRBJ2-1; abundance: NA; v_gene: TRBV28; CDR3aa: CASSFVLGGTRYNEQFF; CDR3nt: TGTGCCAGCAGTTTCGTACTGGGCGGGACTAGGTACAATGAGCAGTTCTTC
d_gene: TRBD2; j_gene: TRBJ2-4; abundance: few; v_gene: TRBV5-1; CDR3aa: CASSLAPSGKIGIQYF; CDR3nt: TGCGCCAGCAGCTTGGCCCCTAGCGGGAAGATTGGCATTCAGTACTTC
d_gene: NA; j_gene: TRBJ2-5; abundance: NA; v_gene: TRBV10-3; CDR3aa: CAISDRGPWETQYF; CDR3nt: TGTGCCATCAGTGATAGAGGGCCTTGGGAGACCCAGTACTTC
d_gene: NA; j_gene: TRBJ2-3; abundance: NA; v_gene: TRBV6-2/TRBV6-3; CDR3aa: CASSYGVELADTQYF; CDR3nt: TGTGCCAGCAGTTACGGTGTAGAGCTCGCAGATACGCAGTATTTT
d_gene: NA; j_gene: TRBJ1-6; abundance: few; v_gene: TRBV5-5; CDR3aa: CASSPFQGSYNSPLHF; CDR3nt: TGTGCCAGCAGCCCCTTTCAGGGCTCCTATAATTCACCCCTCCACTTT
d_gene: NA; j_gene: TRBJ2-3; abundance: few; v_gene: TRBV12-3/TRBV12-4; CDR3aa: CASTLGTSTQYF; CDR3nt: TGTGCCAGCACCCTAGGAACAAGCACGCAGTATTTT
d_gene: NA; j_gene: TRBJ2-3; abundance: NA; v_gene: TRBV29-1; CDR3aa: CSAVPGRSSDTQYF; CDR3nt: TGCAGCGCTGTTCCAGGGCGTAGTTCAGATACGCAGTATTTT
d_gene: NA; j_gene: TRBJ1-2; abundance: many; v_gene: TRBV20-1; CDR3aa: CSASPRPGTRRGGGYTF; CDR3nt: TGCAGTGCTAGCCCCCGCCCCGGGACGCGAAGAGGTGGGGGCTACACCTTC
d_gene: TRBD1; j_gene: TRBJ2-7; abundance: NA; v_gene: TRBV4-3; CDR3aa: CASSPGTENSYEQYF; CDR3nt: TGCGCCAGCAGTCCCGGGACAGAAAACTCCTACGAGCAGTACTTC
d_gene: NA; j_gene: TRBJ2-2; abundance: NA; v_gene: TRBV4-1; CDR3aa: CASSQDRGWTGELFF; CDR3nt: TGCGCCAGCAGCCAGGATCGGGGTTGGACCGGGGAGCTGTTTTTT
d_gene: NA; j_gene: TRBJ2-2; abundance: many; v_gene: TRBV21-1; CDR3aa: CASSKGGGPTGELFF; CDR3nt: TGTGCCAGCAGCAAAGGAGGGGGGCCCACCGGGGAGCTGTTTTTT
d_gene: NA; j_gene: TRBJ2-1; abundance: few; v_gene: TRBV28; CDR3aa: CASSPSGYSYNEQFF; CDR3nt: TGTGCCAGCAGTCCCTCAGGCTACTCCTACAATGAGCAGTTCTTC
d_gene: TRBD2; j_gene: TRBJ2-2; abundance: NA; v_gene: TRBV12-3/TRBV12-4; CDR3aa: CASSLGWTSGTGELFF; CDR3nt: TGTGCCAGCAGTTTAGGGTGGACTAGCGGGACCGGGGAGCTGTTTTTT
d_gene: NA; j_gene: TRBJ2-7; abundance: few; v_gene: TRBV4-1; CDR3aa: CASSQDMGSWGYEQYF; CDR3nt: TGCGCCAGCAGCCAAGATATGGGCAGTTGGGGCTACGAGCAGTACTTC
d_gene: TRBD1; j_gene: TRBJ2-3; abundance: few; v_gene: TRBV11-2; CDR3aa: CASSSILQGALTDTQYF; CDR3nt: TGTGCCAGCAGCTCAATACTACAGGGGGCCCTCACAGATACGCAGTATTTT
d_gene: NA; j_gene: TRBJ2-1; abundance: NA; v_gene: TRBV29-1; CDR3aa: CEFRRDYNEQFF; CDR3nt: TGCGAATTTCGCAGGGACTACAATGAGCAGTTCTTC
d_gene: NA; j_gene: TRBJ2-2; abundance: many; v_gene: TRBV5-1; CDR3aa: CASMFESNTGELFF; CDR3nt: TGCGCCAGCATGTTTGAGTCGAACACCGGGGAGCTGTTTTTT